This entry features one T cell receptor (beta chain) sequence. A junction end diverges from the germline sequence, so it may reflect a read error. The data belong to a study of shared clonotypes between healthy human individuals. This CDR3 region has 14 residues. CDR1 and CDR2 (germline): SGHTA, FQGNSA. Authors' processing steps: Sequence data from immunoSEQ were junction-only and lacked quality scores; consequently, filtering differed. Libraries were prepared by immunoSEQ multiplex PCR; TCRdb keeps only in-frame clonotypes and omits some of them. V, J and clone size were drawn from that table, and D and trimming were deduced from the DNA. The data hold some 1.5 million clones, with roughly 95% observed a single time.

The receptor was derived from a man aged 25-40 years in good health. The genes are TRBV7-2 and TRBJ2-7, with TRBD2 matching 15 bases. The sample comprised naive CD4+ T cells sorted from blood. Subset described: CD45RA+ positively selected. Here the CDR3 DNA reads TGTGCCAGCAGCTTAACCGGACTAGCGGGAGGGGGGAGCTTC. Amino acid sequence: CASSLTGLAGGGSF.